This section outlines one TCR beta chain sequence together with its context. Its antigen remains unknown. The roughly 120-subject validation cohort, separate from the roughly 700-subject first cohort, included the donors. This entry belongs to a study of cytomegalovirus exposure and HLA in healthy donors. V dropped 2 bases and J dropped 7; count of bases not matched to a gene: 6. CDR1 MNHEY and CDR2 SVGAGI come from the germline V gene. This CDR3 region has 16 residues. Clones were read by immunoSEQ multiplex PCR, and TCRdb kept only the in-frame ones, dropping some. The data show under 150,000 clones, roughly 86% seen once. Findings of the study overall: Rarity held for most TCR sequences, but there were some public TCRs that occurred in many donors. Within the approximately 130 validation repertoires, first-cohort TCR clusters tended to co-occur, according to a later analysis.

The sequencing input was PBMCs. The TCR sequence derives from a young woman in good health and CMV-seronegative. The chain has TRBV6-5 and TRBJ2-2; 11 positions match TRBD1. This CDR3 is CASSYQGQGVSGELFF. In DNA form, the CDR3 reads TGTGCCAGCAGTTACCAGGGACAGGGGGTTAGCGGGGAGCTGTTTTTT.